One and the same sample provided the 25 T cell receptor beta chains below, sequenced in a study of cytomegalovirus exposure and HLA in healthy donors. The assay was immunoSEQ multiplex PCR, and TCRdb's table has in-frame clones only and misses some. The profile covers 200,000 to 300,000 clones, with around nine tenths appearing a single time and about 3% taken by the ten largest. The material sequenced was PBMCs. The receptors originated from a man between 18 and 29 years old in good health and CMV-seronegative.

The rearrangement links TRBV4-1 to TRBJ1-5; possible D gene TRBD1, 6 bases. The CDR3 sequence is 17 residues long. V gave up 2 bases and J gave up 2 bases, with 16 bases separating them. Germline CDR1 is MGHRA and CDR2 is YSYEKL. Here the CDR3 reads CASSQLERSGGNQPQHF. CDR3 DNA sequence: TGCGCCAGCAGCCAATTAGAAAGGTCAGGGGGCAATCAGCCCCAGCATTTT.

V gene TRBV18 combines with J gene TRBJ1-6; maybe TRBD1 (5 bases). Germline CDR1 KGHSH, CDR2 LQKENI. The CDR3 length is 14 residues. Trimming cost V 2 bases and J 7 bases, with 9 bases left between them. The CDR3 bases are TGTGCCAGCTCACCAACGACAGCCAATTCACCCCTCCACTTT. Protein: CASSPTTANSPLHF. The full variable domain, rest sourced from reference TRBV18 and TRBJ1-6, is NAGVMQNPRHLVRRRGQEARLRCSPMKGHSHVYWYRQLPEEGLKFMVYLQKENIIDESGMPKERFSAEFPKEGPSILRIQQVVRGDSAAYFCASSPTTANSPLHFGNGTRLTVT.

This chain uses TRBV11-2 with TRBJ2-2; 9 bases line up with TRBD1. Trimming removed 5 bases from V and 0 bases from J; junction bases left unmatched: 10. The CDR3 consists of 18 residues. Germline V CDR1 and CDR2: SGHAT, FQNNGV. This CDR3 is CASSLWHRGPPNTGELFF. CDR3 sequence (DNA): TGTGCCAGCAGCCTATGGCACAGGGGGCCCCCGAACACCGGGGAGCTGTTTTTT.

This clone was found a few times. This chain uses TRBV5-1 with TRBJ2-1, with 9 bases fitting TRBD1. Looked up from germline, CDR1 is SGHRS and CDR2 is YFSETQ. V was clipped by 4 bases and J by 9 bases; unmatched bases: 8. The CDR3 is made up of 14 amino acids. CDR3 DNA: TGCGCCAGCAGCACTGCGACAGGGGGGCTTGAGCAGTTCTTC. Its translation is CASSTATGGLEQFF.

This chain connects TRBV6-1 to TRBJ2-7; TRBD1 matches 10 bases. CDR3 size: 14 residues. Germline assignment: CDR1 MNHNS and CDR2 SASEGT. J gave up 0 bases and V 6 bases, and 2 bases lay outside the gene matches. This chain's CDR3 is CASSGTGVSYEQYF. In DNA, the CDR3 is TGTGCCAGCAGCGGGACAGGGGTCTCCTACGAGCAGTACTTC.

The V and J genes are TRBV7-9 and TRBJ2-3; 13 bases are shared with TRBD2. Germline assignment: CDR1 SEHNR and CDR2 FQNEAQ (reference sequence). This CDR3 contains 17 residues. The V and J ends lost 5 bases and 0 bases, in that order; junction bases with no gene match: 5. The CDR3 DNA sequence: TGTGCCAGCAGCCCCGGGACTAGCGGGGCTAGCACAGATACGCAGTATTTT. Translated: CASSPGTSGASTDTQYF.

This chain uses TRBV2 with TRBJ2-5; tentatively, D is TRBD2 (6 bases). V was clipped by 4 bases and J by 1 base, with 10 bases between them. CDR1 and CDR2 from the germline V gene are SNHLY and FYNNEI. The length of the CDR3 is 14 residues. The chain's CDR3 is CASSVEGLQETQYF. The CDR3 nucleotides are TGTGCCAGCAGTGTGGAGGGACTCCAAGAGACCCAGTACTTC.

V and J are TRBV6-5 and TRBJ2-2; 7 positions agree with TRBD2. The CDR3 runs to 13 residues. With 3 bases clipped from V and 6 bases from J, the junction kept 1 base outside the gene matches. Germline loops: CDR1 MNHEY, CDR2 SVGAGI. CDR3 nucleotide sequence: TGTGCCAGCAGTTATGCGGGGGCCGGGGAGCTGTTTTTT. It translates to CASSYAGAGELFF.

CDR3 in DNA: TGCAGCGCTATACAGGGGGCCCGCAATCAGCCCCAGCATTTT. It codes for CSAIQGARNQPQHF. The V and J genes are TRBV29-1 and TRBJ1-5; 9 bases agree with TRBD1. V lost 7 bases, J lost 2 bases, and 6 bases stayed unmatched. This CDR3 is built from 14 residues. The germline V gene encodes CDR1 SQVTM and CDR2 ANQGSEA.

This clone has just one count. This chain joins TRBV5-6 and TRBJ2-6; D call uncertain. Germline CDR1 and CDR2: SGHDT and YYEEEE. V was pared by 3 bases and J by 0 bases, with 7 bases between. The CDR3 contains 15 residues. The CDR3 nucleotides read TGTGCCAGCAGCTCCCACTCCTCTGGGGCCAACGTCCTGACTTTC. It encodes CASSSHSSGANVLTF. Combining the CDR3 with reference TRBV5-6 and TRBJ2-6 gives the whole variable domain DAGVTQSPTHLIKTRGQQVTLRCSPKSGHDTVSWYQQALGQGPQFIFQYYEEEERQRGNFPDRFSGHQFPNYSSELNVNALLLGDSALYLCASSSHSSGANVLTFGAGSRLTVL.

The chain employs TRBV18 and TRBJ2-6; D ambiguous. This CDR3 has 17 amino acids. Trimming pared 3 bases from V and 0 bases from J, leaving 12 bases between. Germline CDR1 reads KGHSH; CDR2 reads LQKENI. CDR3: CASSPRLPDSGANVLTF. In DNA form, the CDR3 reads TGTGCCAGCTCACCCCGGTTACCCGACTCTGGGGCCAACGTCCTGACTTTC.

This chain joins TRBV6-5 and TRBJ2-1; TRBD1 matches at 7 bases. Germline CDR1 is MNHEY and CDR2 is SVGAGI. After removal of 2 bases from V and 5 bases from J, the junction contained 9 bases not matched to a gene. There are 16 residues in the CDR3. The CDR3 here is CASSYVSGGRNNEQFF. CDR3 nucleotide sequence: TGTGCCAGCAGTTACGTTTCAGGGGGTCGTAACAATGAGCAGTTCTTC.

The chain carries TRBV5-1 and TRBJ1-4, with 7 bases aligning to TRBD1. CDR3 length: 16 amino acids. The V segment lost 2 bases and the J segment 4 bases; nucleotides outside the gene matches: 8. Per germline, CDR1 SGHRS and CDR2 YFSETQ. In DNA, the CDR3 is TGCGCCAGCAGCTTAACAGGGGACGCCGGTAATGAAAAACTGTTTTTT. This sequence encodes CASSLTGDAGNEKLFF.

This chain joins TRBV5-6 and TRBJ1-6; D possibly corresponds to TRBD1 (5 bases). In germline, CDR1 is SGHDT, CDR2 YYEEEE. V lost 0 bases and J lost 2, with 6 bases in between. The CDR3 loop spans 15 amino acids. The CDR3 spells CASSLDRTYNSPLHF. The CDR3 region has the DNA TGTGCCAGCAGCTTGGACAGGACCTATAATTCACCCCTCCACTTT. The full variable domain, in which reference TRBV5-6 and TRBJ1-6 provide the parts outside the CDR3, is DAGVTQSPTHLIKTRGQQVTLRCSPKSGHDTVSWYQQALGQGPQFIFQYYEEEERQRGNFPDRFSGHQFPNYSSELNVNALLLGDSALYLCASSLDRTYNSPLHFGNGTRLTVT.

The J gene is TRBJ2-3, the V gene TRBV19; D might be TRBD1 (6 bases). This CDR3 is 14 amino acids long. Trimming stripped 3 bases from V and 3 bases from J, with 10 bases between. Germline V gene lookup returns CDR1 LNHDA and CDR2 SQIVND (reference sequence). CDR3 region: CASSILQGTDTQYF. The DNA for the CDR3 is TGTGCCAGTAGTATTCTACAGGGAACAGATACGCAGTATTTT.

The chain combines TRBV4-3 with TRBJ2-1; D gene ambiguous. The CDR3 is 16 residues long. The ends were cut back, 1 base at V and 6 bases at J, with 16 bases in the middle. Germline CDR1 LGHNA, CDR2 YSLEER. CDR3 nucleotide sequence: TGCGCCAGCAGCCAAGCGACTTCGTTAACGGGCAATGAGCAGTTCTTC. It encodes CASSQATSLTGNEQFF.

The chain has TRBV28 and TRBJ1-2; 8 bases match TRBD1. Germline V CDR1 and CDR2: MDHEN, SYDVKM. Trimming at V came to 2 bases and at J to 6 bases, leaving 2 bases not matched to a gene. This CDR3 region has 13 residues. CDR3 protein: CASSLQGANGYTF. The CDR3 nucleotides read TGTGCCAGCAGTTTACAGGGGGCGAATGGCTACACCTTC.

This chain joins TRBV6-4 and TRBJ2-7; 7 positions match TRBD2. The germline V gene encodes CDR1 MRHNA and CDR2 SNTAGT. V shed 7 bases, J shed 3 bases, and the junction held 6 bases outside the gene matches. The CDR3 extends over 13 amino acids. CDR3 bases: TGTGCCAGCATTCGGACTAGATTCTACGAGCAGTACTTC. It codes for CASIRTRFYEQYF.

The DNA for the CDR3 is TGCGCCAGCAGCCAAGAGATGGCCGGGAGTCAGCCCCAGCATTTT. Translating gives CASSQEMAGSQPQHF. This rearrangement joins TRBV4-3 to TRBJ1-5, with D hard to call. V lost 0 bases and J lost 6, with 12 bases in between. The CDR3 loop spans 15 amino acids. From germline, CDR1 is LGHNA and CDR2 YSLEER.

The V call is TRBV6-5, the J call TRBJ1-1, with 7 bases aligning to TRBD1. After removal of 5 bases from V and 0 bases from J, the junction contained 3 bases not matched to a gene. This CDR3 comprises 14 residues. In germline, CDR1 is MNHEY, CDR2 SVGAGI. The CDR3, as DNA: TGTGCCAGCAGTCTGGGACAGATGAACACTGAAGCTTTCTTT. As protein: CASSLGQMNTEAFF.

The chain is built from TRBV7-9 and TRBJ2-2; maybe TRBD1 (6 bases). CDR3 length equals 14 residues. In germline, CDR1 is SEHNR, CDR2 FQNEAQ (reference sequence). V was shortened by 4 bases and J by 8 bases, with 14 bases between the two germline ends. The DNA for the CDR3 is TGTGCCAGCAGCTGGGCAGGGGCTGGTGGGGAGCTGTTTTTT. Residues: CASSWAGAGGELFF.

The chain combines TRBV20-1 with TRBJ2-1; D might be TRBD2 (6 bases). CDR1 is DFQATT, CDR2 SNEGSKA, per germline (reference sequence). The CDR3 is made up of 11 amino acids. In DNA, the CDR3 is TGCAGAGCGGGTGGGAACAATGAGCAGTTCTTC. Translated, it gives CRAGGNNEQFF.

The J gene is TRBJ1-5, the V gene TRBV28; 10 bases agree with TRBD1. This CDR3 is 17 amino acids long. CDR1 and CDR2 (germline): MDHEN, SYDVKM. Unmatched junction bases numbered 6, after V lost 4 bases and J lost 0 bases. The CDR3 region has the DNA TGTGCCAGCAGTTCTAGACAGGGGGCTATTAGCAATCAGCCCCAGCATTTT. Translating gives CASSSRQGAISNQPQHF. Full variable domain (rest looked up from reference TRBV28 and TRBJ1-5): DVKVTQSSRYLVKRTGEKVFLECVQDMDHENMFWYRQDPGLGLRLIYFSYDVKMKEKGDIPEGYSVSREKKERFSLILESASTNQTSMYLCASSSRQGAISNQPQHFGDGTRLSIL.

The J gene is TRBJ1-1, the V gene TRBV28, with 7 bases fitting TRBD1. Germline loops: CDR1 MDHEN, CDR2 SYDVKM. V gave up 5 bases and J gave up 7 bases; unmatched junction bases: 1. The CDR3 loop spans 11 amino acids. This CDR3 is CASSDRVEAFF. CDR3 nucleotides: TGTGCCAGCAGTGACAGGGTTGAAGCTTTCTTT.

J is TRBJ1-1 and V is TRBV7-3; D is uncertain. The germline V and J ends were trimmed by 6 bases and 1 base, with 12 bases remaining between them. The germline V gene has CDR1 SGHTA and CDR2 FQGTGA. The CDR3 covers 14 residues. CDR3 DNA sequence: TGTGCCAGCAGACCAGGCGCAGGGAACACTGAAGCTTTCTTT. It is translated as CASRPGAGNTEAFF.